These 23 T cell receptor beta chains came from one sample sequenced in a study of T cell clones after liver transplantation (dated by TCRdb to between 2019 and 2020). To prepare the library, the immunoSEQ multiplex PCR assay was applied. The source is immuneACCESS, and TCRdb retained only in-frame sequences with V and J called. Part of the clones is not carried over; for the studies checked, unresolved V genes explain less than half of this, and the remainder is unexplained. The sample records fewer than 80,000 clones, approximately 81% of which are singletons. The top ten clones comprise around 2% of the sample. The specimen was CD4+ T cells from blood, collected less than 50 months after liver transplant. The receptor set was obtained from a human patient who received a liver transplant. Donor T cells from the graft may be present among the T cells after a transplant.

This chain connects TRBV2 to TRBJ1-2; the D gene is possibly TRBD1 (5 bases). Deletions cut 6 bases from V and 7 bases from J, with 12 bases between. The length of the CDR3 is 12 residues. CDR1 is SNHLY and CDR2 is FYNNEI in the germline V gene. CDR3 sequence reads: CASRSGRSGYTF. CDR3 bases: TGTGCCAGCAGATCAGGGAGGTCTGGCTACACCTTC.

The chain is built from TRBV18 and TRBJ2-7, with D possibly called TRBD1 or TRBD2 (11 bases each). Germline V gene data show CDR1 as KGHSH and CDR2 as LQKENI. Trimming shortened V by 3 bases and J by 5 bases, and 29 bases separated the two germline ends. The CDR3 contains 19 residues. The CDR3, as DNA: TGTGCCAGCTCACCCGGACAGGGGGCGACTAGCGGGAATCTAGACGAGCAGTACTTC. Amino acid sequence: CASSPGQGATSGNLDEQYF.

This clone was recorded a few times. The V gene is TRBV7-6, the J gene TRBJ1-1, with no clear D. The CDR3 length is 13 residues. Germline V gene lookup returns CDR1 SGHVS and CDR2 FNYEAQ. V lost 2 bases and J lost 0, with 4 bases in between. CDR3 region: CASSLRLNTEAFF. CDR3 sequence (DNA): TGTGCCAGCAGCTTACGTCTGAACACTGAAGCTTTCTTT.

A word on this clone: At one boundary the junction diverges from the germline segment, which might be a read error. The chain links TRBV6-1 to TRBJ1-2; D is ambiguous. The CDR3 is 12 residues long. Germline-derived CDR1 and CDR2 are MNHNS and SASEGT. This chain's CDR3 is CASSHGSVSGAF. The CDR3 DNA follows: TGTGCCAGCAGCCACGGCTCGGTTAGCGGGGCCTTC.

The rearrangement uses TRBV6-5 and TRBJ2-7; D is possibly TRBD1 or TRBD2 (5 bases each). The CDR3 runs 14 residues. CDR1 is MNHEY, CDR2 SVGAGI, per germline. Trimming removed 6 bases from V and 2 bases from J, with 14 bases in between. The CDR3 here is CASSRPGPPYEQYF. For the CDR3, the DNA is TGTGCCAGCAGCCGACCGGGACCCCCCTACGAGCAGTACTTC.

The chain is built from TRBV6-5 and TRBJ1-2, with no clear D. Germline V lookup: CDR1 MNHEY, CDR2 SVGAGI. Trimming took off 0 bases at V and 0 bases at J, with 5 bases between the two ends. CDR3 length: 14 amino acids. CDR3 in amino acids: CASSYSPANYGYTF. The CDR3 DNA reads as TGTGCCAGCAGTTACTCGCCAGCTAACTATGGCTACACCTTC.

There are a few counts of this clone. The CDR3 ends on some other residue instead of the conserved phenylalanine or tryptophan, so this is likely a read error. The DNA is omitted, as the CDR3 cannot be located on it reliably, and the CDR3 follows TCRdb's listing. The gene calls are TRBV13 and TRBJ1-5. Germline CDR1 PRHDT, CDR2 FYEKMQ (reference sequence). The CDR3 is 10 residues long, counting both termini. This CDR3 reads CASSFFNSTG.

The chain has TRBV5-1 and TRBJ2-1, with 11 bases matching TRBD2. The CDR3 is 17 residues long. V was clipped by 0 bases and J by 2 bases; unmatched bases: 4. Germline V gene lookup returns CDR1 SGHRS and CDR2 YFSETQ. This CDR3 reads CASSLAPSGGTYNEQFF. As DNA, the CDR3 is TGCGCCAGCAGCTTGGCCCCTAGCGGGGGGACCTACAATGAGCAGTTCTTC.

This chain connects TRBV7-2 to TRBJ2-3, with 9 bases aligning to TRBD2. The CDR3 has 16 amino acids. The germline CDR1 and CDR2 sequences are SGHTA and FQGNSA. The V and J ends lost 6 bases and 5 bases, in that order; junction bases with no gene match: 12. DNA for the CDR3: TGTGCCAGCAGTCCACGAAGCGGGGGGTCGAGAGATACGCAGTATTTT. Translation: CASSPRSGGSRDTQYF.

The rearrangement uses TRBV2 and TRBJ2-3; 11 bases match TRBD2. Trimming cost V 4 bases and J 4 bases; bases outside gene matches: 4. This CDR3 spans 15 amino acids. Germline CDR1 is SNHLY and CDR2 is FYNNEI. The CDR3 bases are TGTGCCAGCAGTGGACTAGCGGGGTTCGCAGATACGCAGTATTTT. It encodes CASSGLAGFADTQYF. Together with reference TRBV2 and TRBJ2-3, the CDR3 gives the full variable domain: EPEVTQTPSHQVTQMGQEVILRCVPISNHLYFYWYRQILGQKVEFLVSFYNNEISEKSEIFDDQFSVERPDGSNFTLKIRSTKLEDSAMYFCASSGLAGFADTQYFGPGTRLTVL.

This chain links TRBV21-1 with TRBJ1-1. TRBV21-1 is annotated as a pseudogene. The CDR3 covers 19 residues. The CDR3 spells CASSKGGGGLSERSTEAFF. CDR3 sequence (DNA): TGTGCCAGCAGCAAAGGGGGAGGGGGCCTGTCAGAACGGAGCACTGAAGCTTTCTTT.

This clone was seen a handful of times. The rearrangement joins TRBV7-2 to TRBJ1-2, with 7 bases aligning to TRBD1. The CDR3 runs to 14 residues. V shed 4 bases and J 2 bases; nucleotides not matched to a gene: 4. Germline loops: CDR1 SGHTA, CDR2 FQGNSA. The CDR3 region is CASSYDRVNYGYTF. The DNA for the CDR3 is TGTGCCAGCAGCTATGACAGGGTGAACTATGGCTACACCTTC.

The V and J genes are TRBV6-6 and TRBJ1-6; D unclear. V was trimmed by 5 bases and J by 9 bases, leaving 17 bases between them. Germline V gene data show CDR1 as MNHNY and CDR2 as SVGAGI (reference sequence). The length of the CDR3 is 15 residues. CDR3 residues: CASSRSLDKGSPLHF. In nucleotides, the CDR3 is TGTGCCAGCAGTCGATCCCTAGATAAGGGTTCACCCCTCCACTTT.

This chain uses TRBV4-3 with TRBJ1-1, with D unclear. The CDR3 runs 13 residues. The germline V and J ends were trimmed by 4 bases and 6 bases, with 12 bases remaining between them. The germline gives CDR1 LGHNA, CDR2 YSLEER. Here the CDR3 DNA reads TGCGCCAGCAGCCGTGAAGGCGGGTCTGAAGCTTTCTTT. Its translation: CASSREGGSEAFF.

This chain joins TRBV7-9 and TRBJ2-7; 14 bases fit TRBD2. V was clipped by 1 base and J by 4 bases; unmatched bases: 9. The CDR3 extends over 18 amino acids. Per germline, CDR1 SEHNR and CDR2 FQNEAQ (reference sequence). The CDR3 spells CASSLGGLAGVIDYEQYF. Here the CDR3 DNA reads TGTGCCAGCAGCTTAGGGGGACTAGCGGGAGTTATAGATTACGAGCAGTACTTC.

CDR3 DNA: TGTGCCAGCACCCTACAAGCCAAGAGGCGCGAGCAGTACTTC. It specifies CASTLQAKRREQYF. The V gene is TRBV13, the J gene TRBJ2-7; D remains ambiguous. Trimming stripped 7 bases from V and 6 bases from J, with 19 bases between. CDR1 is PRHDT, CDR2 FYEKMQ, per germline (reference sequence). The CDR3 runs to 14 residues.

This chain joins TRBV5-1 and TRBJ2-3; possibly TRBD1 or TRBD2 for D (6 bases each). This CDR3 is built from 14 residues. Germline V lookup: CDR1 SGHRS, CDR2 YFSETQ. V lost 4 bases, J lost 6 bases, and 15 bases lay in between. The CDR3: CASSPTGARDTQYF. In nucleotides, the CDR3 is TGCGCCAGCAGCCCCACGGGGGCCAGGGATACGCAGTATTTT. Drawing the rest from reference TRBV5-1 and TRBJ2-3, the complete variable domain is KAGVTQTPRYLIKTRGQQVTLSCSPISGHRSVSWYQQTPGQGLQFLFEYFSETQRNKGNFPGRFSGRQFSNSRSEMNVSTLELGDSALYLCASSPTGARDTQYFGPGTRLTVL.

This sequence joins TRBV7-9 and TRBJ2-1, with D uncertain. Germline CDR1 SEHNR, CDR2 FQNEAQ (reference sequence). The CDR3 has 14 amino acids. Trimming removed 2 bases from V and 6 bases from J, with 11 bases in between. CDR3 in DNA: TGTGCCAGCAGCTTATTGGGGTCTAGCAATGAGCAGTTCTTC. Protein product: CASSLLGSSNEQFF.

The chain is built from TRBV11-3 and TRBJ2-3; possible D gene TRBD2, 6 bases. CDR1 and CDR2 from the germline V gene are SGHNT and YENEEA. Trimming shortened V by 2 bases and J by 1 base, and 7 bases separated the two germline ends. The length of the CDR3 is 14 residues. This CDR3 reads CASSLSSGTDTQYF. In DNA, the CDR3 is TGTGCCAGCAGCTTATCTAGCGGCACAGATACGCAGTATTTT.

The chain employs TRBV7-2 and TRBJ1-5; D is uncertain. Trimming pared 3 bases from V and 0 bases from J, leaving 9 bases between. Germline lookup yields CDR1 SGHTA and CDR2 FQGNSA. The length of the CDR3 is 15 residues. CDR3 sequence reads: CASSLTQSSNQPQHF. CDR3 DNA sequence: TGTGCCAGCAGCTTGACTCAGAGTAGCAATCAGCCCCAGCATTTT.

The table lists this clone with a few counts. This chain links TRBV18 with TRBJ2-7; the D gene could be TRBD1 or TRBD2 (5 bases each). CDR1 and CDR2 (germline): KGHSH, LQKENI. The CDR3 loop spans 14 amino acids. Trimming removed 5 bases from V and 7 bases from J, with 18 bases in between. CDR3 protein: CASSEGEWTREQYF. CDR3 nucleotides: TGTGCCAGCTCAGAAGGGGAGTGGACTCGGGAGCAGTACTTC.

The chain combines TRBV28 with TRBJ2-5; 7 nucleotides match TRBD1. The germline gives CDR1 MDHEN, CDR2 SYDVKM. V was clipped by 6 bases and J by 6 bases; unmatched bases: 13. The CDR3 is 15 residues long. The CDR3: CASSLAQGSTQTQYF. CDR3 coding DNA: TGTGCCAGCAGCCTAGCACAGGGGAGTACTCAGACCCAGTACTTC. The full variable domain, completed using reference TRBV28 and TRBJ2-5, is DVKVTQSSRYLVKRTGEKVFLECVQDMDHENMFWYRQDPGLGLRLIYFSYDVKMKEKGDIPEGYSVSREKKERFSLILESASTNQTSMYLCASSLAQGSTQTQYFGPGTRLLVL.

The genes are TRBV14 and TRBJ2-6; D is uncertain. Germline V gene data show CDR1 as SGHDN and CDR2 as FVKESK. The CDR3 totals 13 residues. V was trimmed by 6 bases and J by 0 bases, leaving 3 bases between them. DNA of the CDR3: TGTGCCAGCAGGATCTCTGGGGCCAACGTCCTGACTTTC. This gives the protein CASRISGANVLTF.